This T cell receptor beta chain is from a study of blood T cells in healthy people across ages. A second PCR of roughly 7 to 11 cycles used a sample-barcoded 5' primer and a J-beta primer mix. MiXCR, run by TCRdb on the 5' RACE reads, gives a single entry per CDR3 protein. The sample has 1,500,000 or so distinct CDR3 sequences, almost 60% seen once; the top ten hold approximately 7%. This clonotype has only a few counts. V trimming: 4 bases; J trimming: 3 bases; junction bases outside the gene matches: 7. CDR3 length equals 15 residues. Per germline, CDR1 SNHLY and CDR2 FYNNEI. The J gene is TRBJ2-7, the V gene TRBV2, with TRBD2 matching 9 bases. The receptor's source is a man younger than 30 in good health. Sequenced sample: blood. CDR3 coding DNA: TGTGCCAGCAGTGCCACGACTAGCGGATTCTACGAGCAGTACTTC. It is translated as CASSATTSGFYEQYF.